This note documents a single T cell receptor (beta chain) sequence. No antigen is known for it. Unique molecular identifiers were used to barcode this TCRbeta library. MiXCR, applied by TCRdb to the PCR reads, yields one record per CDR3 protein. In the table there are approximately 520,000 distinct CDR3 sequences, approximately 10% of which are singletons. The sample belongs to a study of T-cell reconstitution after alpha-beta-depleted transplantation in children. Study-level points and caveats: One year post-transplant, T-cell counts and diversity were largely derived from T cells produced anew. Reportedly, alpha-beta T cells present about two months post-transplant originated from several hundred expanded clones of graft origin. TCRbeta diversity was high at day 60 in some patients (a result of surviving recipient T cells and thymic progenitors).

The receptor was isolated from a female patient between 2 and 15 years old who had a stem cell transplant for aplastic anemia, so the T cells may come from the graft donor. The material sequenced was PBMCs, mostly from graft donor cells, taken 180 days after TCRalphabeta/CD19-depleted stem cell transplant.

The CDR3 DNA reads TGTGCCAGCAGTCCCGGGATCCTAAATGAGCAGTTCTTC. This encodes CASSPGILNEQFF. The chain employs TRBV7-2 and TRBJ2-1, with a possible D match to TRBD2 (5 bases). The V and J ends lost 6 bases and 7 bases respectively, with 13 bases between them. Germline V gene sequence: CDR1 SGHTA, CDR2 FQGNSA. This CDR3 contains 13 residues.